This T cell receptor beta chain originates from a study of vaccination and CD4 T cells after COVID-19. In the study overall: The convalescents, six males and four females, included two who were Hispanic. Study observations and caveats: A relatively small number of convalescent patients were studied, and no early post-infection timepoints were included.

Treatment indicated: approximately nine-day PBMC culture with coronavirus spike peptide pools or control peptides (ViraFEST assay). The trim removed 2 bases at V and 3 bases at J, leaving 7 bases unmatched. Germline assignment: CDR1 LNHDA and CDR2 SQIVND (reference sequence). CDR3 length equals 15 residues. At the Johns Hopkins FTIC core, DNA taken from cultured CD4+ T cells was sequenced by way of the Oncomine TCR Beta short-read assay. TCRdb reprocessed the PCR reads via MiXCR and lists one record per CDR3 protein. The sample contains 20,000 or so distinct CDR3 sequences, 50% to 70% of which appear only once. On this clonotype: The target antigen is unknown.

The sequence came from a human donor who had recovered from COVID-19. V and J are TRBV19 and TRBJ2-7; 7 bases are shared with TRBD1. Sequencing used CD4+ T cells from blood, cultured in vitro, obtained after SARS-CoV-2 vaccination. The CDR3, as DNA: TGTGCCAGTAGTATAAACAGGGGATACCTCTACGAGCAGTACTTC. Residues: CASSINRGYLYEQYF.